This T cell receptor beta chain was captured in a study of T cells in Graves' hyperthyroidism and ophthalmopathy. Study-wide background: Any treatment followed the collection of peripheral blood at initial diagnosis.

The CDR3 regions of TCR beta were amplified from RNA transcripts. The HTBI primer set served for first-round RT-PCR of the TCR CDR3. TCRdb re-called the multiplex PCR reads through MiXCR, storing one row per CDR3 protein. Of fewer than 700,000 distinct CDR3 sequences in the sample, about 16% were seen once. J lost 5 bases, V lost 1 base, and 4 bases had no gene match. The CDR3 is 16 residues long. Germline CDR1 and CDR2: MGHRA and YSYEKL. Hyperthyroidism, newly diagnosed and lasting under 2 months, affected patients aged 18 to 65. Clinical symptoms, serum thyroxine and TRAb, thyroid ultrasound and orbital computed tomography were used for the diagnoses. Notes on the study in general: Researchers report that a 13 V-J model separated ophthalmopathy from stable hyperthyroidism.

Note on this clonotype: Its target is unknown.

The TCR originated in a young woman with Graves' hyperthyroidism. The rearrangement uses TRBV4-1 and TRBJ2-3; 12 nucleotides agree with TRBD2. The source material was blood. CDR3 sequence (DNA): TGCGCCAGCAGCCAAGGGTGGACTAGCGGGATAGATACGCAGTATTTT. The encoded protein is CASSQGWTSGIDTQYF.